One sample yielded the 24 T cell receptor beta chains listed below, sequenced in a study of blood T cell repertoires in COVID-19 (dated by TCRdb to the early 2020s). Library preparation was by the immunoSEQ multiplex PCR assay. Sourced from immuneACCESS, this table was stored by TCRdb with only in-frame sequences that have V and J called. A share of the clones is absent; for the studies checked, an unresolved V gene accounts for under half, and the remainder has no known explanation. The sample table lists approximately 240,000 clones, about nine tenths of them with a count of one. Just under 6.5% of the sample is in the top ten clones. Material: PBMCs or T cells enriched from blood (not recorded which). These receptors came from a woman in her 30s with acute COVID-19.

V gene TRBV2 combines with J gene TRBJ1-2; no reliable D call. Germline values: CDR1 SNHLY, CDR2 FYNNEI. V shed 2 bases and J shed 5 bases, with 9 bases lying between them. The length of the CDR3 is 13 residues. Here the CDR3 reads CASSETVQYGYTF. The CDR3 coding sequence is TGTGCCAGCAGTGAAACAGTCCAATATGGCTACACCTTC.

The V and J genes are TRBV11-3 and TRBJ2-7; TRBD1 might be the D (7 bases). Germline assignment: CDR1 SGHNT and CDR2 YENEEA. V was trimmed by 1 base and J by 1 base, leaving 14 bases between them. The CDR3 is 16 residues long. The CDR3 DNA reads as TGTGCCAGCAGCTTAGGGGGCGGGACAGCATCCTACGAGCAGTACTTC. Translation: CASSLGGGTASYEQYF. The full variable domain, with the rest looked up from reference TRBV11-3 and TRBJ2-7, is EAGVVQSPRYKIIEKKQPVAFWCNPISGHNTLYWYLQNLGQGPELLIRYENEEAVDDSQLPKDRFSAERLKGVDSTLKIQPAELGDSAVYLCASSLGGGTASYEQYFGPGTRLTVT.

This rearrangement joins TRBV7-6 to TRBJ2-2; D remains ambiguous. The germline V and J ends were trimmed by 2 bases and 0 bases, with 7 bases remaining between them. Germline V CDR1 and CDR2: SGHVS, FNYEAQ. This CDR3 contains 15 residues. The CDR3 region is CASSLTGANTGELFF. The CDR3 DNA reads TGTGCCAGCAGCTTAACCGGAGCGAACACCGGGGAGCTGTTTTTT.

The rearrangement joins TRBV19 to TRBJ1-1, with D uncertain. Germline V lookup: CDR1 LNHDA, CDR2 SQIVND (reference sequence). The CDR3 spans 14 residues. The V end lost 7 bases, the J end lost 1 base, and 13 bases lay between the germline ends. The DNA for the CDR3 is TGTGCCAGTATTGGGCGCGGGTCGAACACTGAAGCTTTCTTT. Translated: CASIGRGSNTEAFF.

The chain recombines TRBV7-8 with TRBJ1-4; D might be TRBD1 (6 bases). This CDR3 comprises 18 residues. Deletions cut 5 bases from V and 0 bases from J, with 19 bases between. Germline assignment: CDR1 SGHVS and CDR2 FQNEAQ. The CDR3 nucleotides read TGTGCCAGCAGCCCACGAGGCGGGGGGGCTACAACTAATGAAAAACTGTTTTTT. This sequence encodes CASSPRGGGATTNEKLFF.

This chain connects TRBV7-9 to TRBJ2-3; TRBD1 agrees at 12 bases. Germline CDR1 is SEHNR and CDR2 is FQNEAQ (reference sequence). CDR3 size: 16 residues. V lost 5 bases and J lost 2; bases outside the gene matches: 5. The CDR3 sequence: CASSLGTGGTTDTQYF. The CDR3 nucleotides read TGTGCCAGCAGCCTTGGGACAGGGGGCACCACAGATACGCAGTATTTT.

This rearrangement joins TRBV2 to TRBJ1-5; D unclear. The CDR3 consists of 15 residues. V was cut by 7 bases and J by 0 bases, with 13 bases left in between. The germline V gene has CDR1 SNHLY and CDR2 FYNNEI. CDR3 protein: CASNGGQNSNQPQHF. The CDR3 DNA reads TGTGCCAGCAACGGCGGGCAGAATAGCAATCAGCCCCAGCATTTT.

In this sample, this clone turned up once. The chain links TRBV6-5 to TRBJ1-2, with TRBD1 identical over 7 bases. The junction had 13 bases not matched to a gene; V was cut back by 6 bases and J by 6 bases. Germline CDR1 is MNHEY and CDR2 is SVGAGI. This CDR3 is built from 15 residues. The CDR3 DNA reads TGTGCCAGCAGATCGCAGATGGACAGGTTCGATGGCTACACCTTC. Translation gives CASRSQMDRFDGYTF.

This clone has just a few counts. This sequence joins TRBV2 and TRBJ1-4; D possibly corresponds to TRBD1 (5 bases). Germline values: CDR1 SNHLY, CDR2 FYNNEI. V dropped 6 bases and J dropped 0 bases, with 8 bases sitting between them. This CDR3 is 14 amino acids long. The CDR3 coding sequence is TGTGCCAGCAGACCGACAGCAACTAATGAAAAACTGTTTTTT. Its translation is CASRPTATNEKLFF.

The chain carries TRBV11-1 and TRBJ2-5; 7 bases agree with TRBD1. The trim removed 5 bases at V and 2 bases at J, leaving 8 bases unmatched. Germline V CDR1 and CDR2: SGHAT, FQDESV (reference sequence). The CDR3 covers 15 residues. CDR3 DNA sequence: TGTGCCAGCAGCCCGCACCCGGGACAGCAAGAGACCCAGTACTTC. Its protein product is CASSPHPGQQETQYF.

The chain combines TRBV28 with TRBJ2-7; TRBD2 matches 8 bases. Trimming removed 3 bases from V and 2 bases from J; junction bases left unmatched: 6. The CDR3 totals 15 residues. The germline V gene has CDR1 MDHEN and CDR2 SYDVKM. The DNA for the CDR3 is TGTGCCAGCAGTTTTCCTCGGGGGGGTACCTACGAGCAGTACTTC. The encoded protein is CASSFPRGGTYEQYF.

The chain recombines TRBV2 with TRBJ2-5; D not resolved. Germline V gene sequence: CDR1 SNHLY, CDR2 FYNNEI. The CDR3 has 14 residues. Trimming took off 5 bases at V and 1 base at J, with 11 bases between the two ends. CDR3 DNA: TGTGCCAGCAGTCCCCGCGGTTCCCAAGAGACCCAGTACTTC. Encoded protein: CASSPRGSQETQYF.

The V gene is TRBV29-1, the J gene TRBJ2-7; D uncertain. V was shortened by 0 bases and J by 2 bases, with 5 bases between the two germline ends. This CDR3 contains 12 residues. Germline assignment: CDR1 SQVTM and CDR2 ANQGSEA. CDR3 in DNA: TGCAGCGTTGAAGATCGAGCCTACGAGCAGTACTTC. Its protein product is CSVEDRAYEQYF.

The chain is built from TRBV28 and TRBJ1-5; D perhaps matches TRBD1 (5 bases). This CDR3 has 15 amino acids. Germline CDR1 MDHEN, CDR2 SYDVKM. Deletions cut 5 bases from V and 1 base from J, with 12 bases between. CDR3: CASSGGGGSNQPQHF. The CDR3 nucleotides read TGTGCCAGCAGTGGGGGAGGAGGGAGCAATCAGCCCCAGCATTTT.

The V and J genes are TRBV27 and TRBJ2-1, with 7 bases aligning to TRBD2. V was pared by 0 bases and J by 8 bases, with 7 bases of the junction left unmatched. The CDR3 runs 15 residues. The V gene's germline CDR1 is MNHEY and CDR2 SMNVEV (reference sequence). The CDR3 loop is CASSLSGLRGDEQFF. The CDR3 nucleotides are TGTGCCAGCAGTTTATCGGGACTTCGGGGGGATGAGCAGTTCTTC.

This clone was seen a single time. V usage is TRBV10-3 and J usage is TRBJ1-2; D is uncertain. Germline CDR1 is ENHRY and CDR2 is SYGVKD. V lost 0 bases, J lost 0 bases, and 5 bases lay in between. The CDR3 is made up of 14 amino acids. This CDR3 reads CAISESTANYGYTF. The CDR3 bases are TGTGCCATCAGTGAGTCAACAGCTAACTATGGCTACACCTTC.

The gene calls are TRBV4-1 and TRBJ1-4, with no clear D. V dropped 4 bases and J dropped 3 bases, with 18 bases sitting between them. The CDR3 consists of 17 residues. Germline values: CDR1 MGHRA, CDR2 YSYEKL. The CDR3, as DNA: TGCGCCAGCAGCCGGTCAGTGTTAACGCTTTCTAATGAAAAACTGTTTTTT. Its translation: CASSRSVLTLSNEKLFF.

The CDR3: CASSVYATNEKLFF. CDR3 coding DNA: TGTGCCAGCAGTGTTTATGCAACTAATGAAAAACTGTTTTTT. J is TRBJ1-4 and V is TRBV2; unclear D gene. V lost 4 bases and J 0 bases, leaving 6 bases between the germline ends. This CDR3 is built from 14 residues. Germline-derived CDR1 and CDR2 are SNHLY and FYNNEI.

This clone showed up just a few times. This chain uses TRBV11-2 with TRBJ2-1; maybe TRBD1 (6 bases). Germline CDR1 SGHAT, CDR2 FQNNGV. V was trimmed by 4 bases and J by 12 bases, leaving 28 bases between them. The CDR3 totals 17 residues. The CDR3 reads CASSSLEGVARWSVQFF. The CDR3 nucleotides are TGTGCCAGCAGCTCTTTAGAGGGGGTGGCCAGGTGGTCGGTGCAGTTCTTC.

The CDR3 nucleotides are TGTGCCAGCAGCTCCACGGGACTAGCTGAGGAGACCCAGTACTTC. Protein sequence: CASSSTGLAEETQYF. The rearrangement uses TRBV5-4 and TRBJ2-5, with TRBD2 matching 9 bases. The CDR3 has 15 residues. V shed 3 bases and J 5 bases; nucleotides not matched to a gene: 8. Germline lookup yields CDR1 SGHNT and CDR2 YYREEE (reference sequence).

Only a few counts were recorded for this clone. The chain uses TRBV15 and TRBJ2-1; TRBD2 might be the D (5 bases). CDR3 length: 15 residues. The V and J ends lost 3 bases and 9 bases respectively, with 18 bases between them. The germline V gene has CDR1 LNHNV and CDR2 YYDKDF (reference sequence). The CDR3 region is CATSRGEKLDREQFF. The CDR3 bases are TGTGCCACCAGCAGGGGAGAGAAACTAGACCGTGAGCAGTTCTTC. Complete variable domain (other parts from reference TRBV15 and TRBJ2-1): DAMVIQNPRYQVTQFGKPVTLSCSQTLNHNVMYWYQQKSSQAPKLLFHYYDKDFNNEADTPDNFQSRRPNTSFCFLDIRSPGLGDTAMYLCATSRGEKLDREQFFGPGTRLTVL.

Note on this clone: One junction end disagrees with the germline gene, perhaps due to a read error. CDR3 in DNA: TGTGCTAGCAGCTTAGCGACGGCTAGCGTCGAGACCCAGTACTTC. Its translation is CASSLATASVETQYF. This chain links TRBV7-7 with TRBJ2-5; perhaps TRBD2 as D (6 bases). Germline V gene data show CDR1 as SSHAT and CDR2 as FNYEAQ (reference sequence). This CDR3 is built from 15 residues.

The chain has TRBV5-1 and TRBJ2-2, with 9 bases identical to TRBD1. CDR3 length: 15 residues. The V segment lost 5 bases and the J segment 3 bases; nucleotides outside the gene matches: 5. From germline, CDR1 is SGHRS and CDR2 YFSETQ. CDR3 in DNA: TGCGCCAGCAGACTGCGGACAGGGGACACCGGGGAGCTGTTTTTT. Protein: CASRLRTGDTGELFF.

The chain is built from TRBV19 and TRBJ2-3; D gene unclear. From germline, CDR1 is LNHDA and CDR2 SQIVND (reference sequence). The germline V and J ends were trimmed by 6 bases and 0 bases, with 16 bases remaining between them. There are 16 residues in the CDR3. Written as DNA, the CDR3 is TGTGCCAGTAGCCCACTCCCAGGCCCTAGCACAGATACGCAGTATTTT. It yields the protein CASSPLPGPSTDTQYF.